This TCR beta chain was identified during a study of post-analysis software for immune sequencing data. Study overall: Patients had relapsing-remitting, secondary progressive or progressive-relapsing multiple sclerosis; some lacked subtype.

CDR1 and CDR2 from the germline V gene are SGHTA and FQGNSA. V was cut by 4 bases and J by 8 bases, with 14 bases left in between. This CDR3 comprises 13 residues. The study, taken as a whole, reports: Samples from a shared batch, those prepared together, strongly co-clustered by F measure. With TRBV5-6, TRBV5-1 and TRBV20-1 included, a handful of TRBV segments were more frequent in patients than in controls.

About this clonotype: As yet, its antigen is unknown.

Tagging with unique molecular identifiers was a feature of the TCR beta cDNA libraries. Researchers reported 550,000 or so cDNA molecules coming from around 1 to 9.1 million T cells. Via MiXCR, TCRdb re-called the PCR reads, giving one row per CDR3 protein. Of about 680,000 distinct CDR3 sequences listed, approximately 59% are singletons. This sequence originates from a girl between 2 and 10 years old with multiple sclerosis. J is TRBJ1-2 and V is TRBV7-2; D possibly corresponds to TRBD1 (6 bases). The sequenced sample was blood. The CDR3: CASSSGYREGYTF. CDR3 in DNA: TGTGCCAGCAGCTCCGGCTACAGGGAGGGCTACACCTTC.